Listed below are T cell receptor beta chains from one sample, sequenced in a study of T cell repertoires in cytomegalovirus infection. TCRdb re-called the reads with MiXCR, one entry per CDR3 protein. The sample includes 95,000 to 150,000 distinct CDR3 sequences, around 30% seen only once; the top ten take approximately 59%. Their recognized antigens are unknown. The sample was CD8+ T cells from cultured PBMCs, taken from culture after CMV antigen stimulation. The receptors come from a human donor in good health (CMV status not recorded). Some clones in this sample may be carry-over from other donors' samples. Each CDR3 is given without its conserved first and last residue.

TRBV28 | ASSFQGESEAF
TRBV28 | ASSPRQGANEQY
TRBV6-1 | ASSFSRRLAGEETQY
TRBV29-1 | SVESWATEAF
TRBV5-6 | ASNLRVLVRNNEQF
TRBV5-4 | ASSLEQGGSPLH
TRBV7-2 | ASSRAGNEQF
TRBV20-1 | SARDAVQGRGTEAF
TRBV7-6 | ASSRTGGEAF
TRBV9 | ASSPDRRTTGELF
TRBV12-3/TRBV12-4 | ASSPGTSGYSTDTQY
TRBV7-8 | ASRPQANDEQY
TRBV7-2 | ASSSLGDGTAEAF
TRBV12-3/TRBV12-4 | ASSFLLARALRPNEKLF
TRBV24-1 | ATSDLGLAGINEQF
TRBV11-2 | ASSLDSAGGTDTQY
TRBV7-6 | ASSQSRTGYSYEQY
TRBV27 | ASSPGLAALWF
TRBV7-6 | ASSLTDYGYT
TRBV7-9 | ASMLSGWREDTQY
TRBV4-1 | ASSQSQGAFSEAF
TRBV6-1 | ASSVEVLSSYEQY
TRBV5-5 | ASSEDSGGAFHEQF
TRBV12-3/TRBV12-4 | ASSFSRTGLYPLH
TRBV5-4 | ASSPGSWGGGANVLT
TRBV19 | ASSIGQGRWSTEAF
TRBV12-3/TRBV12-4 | ASSLVQVPYNEQF
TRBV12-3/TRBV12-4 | ASSMNTEAF
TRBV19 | ASSISGGTNTEAF
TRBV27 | ASSLSRGTMNTEAF
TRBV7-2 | ASSAPQRGGADMGYT
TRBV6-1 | ASRGTARDYGYT
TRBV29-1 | SVVRVTGTSYEQY
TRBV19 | ASRGQGASETQY
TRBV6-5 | ASSYGPGSNQPQH
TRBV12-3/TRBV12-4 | ASGGRDYYNEQF
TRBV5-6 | ASSLGVGSPLH
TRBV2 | ASSDRPEGSYEQY
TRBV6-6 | ASSFQNSFVQPQH
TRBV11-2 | ASSLDPSAGEKLF
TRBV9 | ASSVNEGLRNTEAF
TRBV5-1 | ASSFEPSGATNEKLF
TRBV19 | ASSSLGGQGLSYEQY
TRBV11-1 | ASSREFNEQF
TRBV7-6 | ASSLRVGAGGPDEQF
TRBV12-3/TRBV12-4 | ASRPPEGLGSPLH
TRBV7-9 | ASSLDPAGEQY
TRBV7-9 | ASSLLGGPQQF
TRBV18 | ASSPPVAGRPNSPLH
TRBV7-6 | ASSLNRVAEAF
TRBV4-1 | ASSPEGDTEAF
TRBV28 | ASSGTGAEALQETQY
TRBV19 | ASSAGSLNIQY
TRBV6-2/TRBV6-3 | ASSSWPGFGNQPQH
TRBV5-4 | ASRGGNTEAF
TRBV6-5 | ASSYEIGATEYNEQF